The clone carrying this T cell receptor (beta chain) turned up a few times. The CDR3 has 16 residues. Germline V gene data show CDR1 as SGHAT and CDR2 as FQNNGV. V shed 2 bases, J shed 5 bases, and the junction held 7 bases outside the gene matches. The data stem from a study of blood T cell repertoires in COVID-19. Study-level background: Samples taken during acute and convalescent COVID-19 were collected in the United States, Italy and Spain. T cells, B-cell-depleted T cells, or PBMCs supplied cDNA or gDNA.

Original data processing: It was from reference gene primer amplification that nucleated cell counts were estimated. The repertoire was sequenced with immunoSEQ multiplex PCR; TCRdb's copy has only in-frame clones and lacks some. That table furnishes V, J and clone size, whereas the DNA furnished D and trimming. Of 150,000 to 200,000 clones listed, about 78% are singletons. Sequences were obtained from peripheral blood. The clonotype originates from a woman aged 50 to 65 with active or convalescent COVID-19. The chain uses TRBV11-2 and TRBJ1-1; 11 nucleotides line up with TRBD1. CDR3 loop: CASSLRVGQGGTEAFF. The CDR3 DNA reads TGTGCCAGCAGCTTAAGGGTGGGACAGGGGGGAACTGAAGCTTTCTTT.